Below are 26 T cell receptor beta chains sequenced from a single sample in a study of CD8 T cells in Susac syndrome. RNA was extracted with the RNeasy kit, and a quantity of about 0.45 to 1 ug was reverse transcribed using random hexamers. TCRdb re-called the immunoSEQ multiplex PCR reads through MiXCR, storing one row per CDR3 protein. The sample shows around 270,000 distinct CDR3 sequences, approximately 85% of them seen only once. Input material: CD8+ T cells from PBMCs. These receptors all stem from a human donor with multiple sclerosis.

CDR3 nucleotide sequence: TGTGCCAGCAGTTCTACACTAGCCGGGTCCTACGAGCAGTACTTC. Translation gives CASSSTLAGSYEQYF. The chain carries TRBV6-2 or TRBV6-3 and TRBJ2-7; TRBD2 is a possible D gene (6 bases). This CDR3 region has 15 residues. Trimming pared 4 bases from V and 1 base from J, leaving 14 bases between. Germline CDR1 MNHEY, CDR2 SVGEGT.

This clonotype was detected only a few times. V and J are TRBV19 and TRBJ2-7, with TRBD1 matching 10 bases. The germline V gene has CDR1 LNHDA and CDR2 SQIVND (reference sequence). The CDR3 is 14 amino acids. The V segment lost 5 bases and the J segment 4 bases; nucleotides outside the gene matches: 5. The CDR3 DNA reads TGTGCCAGTAGTTTCCGGGACAGGGGATACGAGCAGTACTTC. Translated, it gives CASSFRDRGYEQYF.

This clonotype was found once. V usage is TRBV20-1 and J usage is TRBJ1-5; D not resolved. CDR1 DFQATT and CDR2 SNEGSKA come from the germline V gene (reference sequence). The CDR3 is 13 residues long. V shed 5 bases and J shed 0 bases, with 8 bases lying between them. The CDR3 coding sequence is TGCAGTGCTCGAGGACGTAGCAATCAGCCCCAGCATTTT. Protein: CSARGRSNQPQHF.

The CDR3 DNA reads as TGTGCCAGCAGTTTATTCCTAGCGGGAACAAACACCGGGGAGCTGTTTTTT. It encodes CASSLFLAGTNTGELFF. The gene calls are TRBV27 and TRBJ2-2, with 9 bases aligning to TRBD2. The CDR3 covers 17 residues. Trimming at V came to 1 base and at J to 2 bases, leaving 5 bases not matched to a gene. Germline V gene data show CDR1 as MNHEY and CDR2 as SMNVEV (reference sequence).

In this sample, this clonotype turned up a few times. This sequence joins TRBV27 and TRBJ1-1; possibly TRBD1 for D (5 bases). Deletions cut 6 bases from V and 8 bases from J, with 13 bases between. Germline values: CDR1 MNHEY, CDR2 SMNVEV (reference sequence). CDR3 size: 12 residues. CDR3: CASSLIGGEAFF. The DNA of the CDR3 is TGTGCCAGCAGCCTCATCGGGGGGGAAGCTTTCTTT.

This rearrangement joins TRBV4-3 to TRBJ2-7; D unresolved. V was pared by 0 bases and J by 3 bases, with 12 bases between. Germline values: CDR1 LGHNA, CDR2 YSLEER. This CDR3 region has 15 residues. CDR3 amino acids: CASSQDSAPNYEQYF. CDR3 in DNA: TGCGCCAGCAGCCAAGACAGCGCACCTAACTACGAGCAGTACTTC.

The chain recombines TRBV19 with TRBJ1-1; D might be TRBD1 (5 bases). Germline-derived CDR1 and CDR2 are LNHDA and SQIVND (reference sequence). Trimming took 3 bases from V and 1 from J, leaving 15 bases between them. The CDR3 extends over 16 amino acids. CDR3 in amino acids: CASSMRGRASNTEAFF. In nucleotides, the CDR3 is TGTGCCAGTAGTATGAGGGGCAGGGCTTCGAACACTGAAGCTTTCTTT.

This CDR3 is CASSVLGVSSYNEQFF. CDR3 bases: TGTGCCAGCAGCGTATTAGGGGTAAGCTCCTACAATGAGCAGTTCTTC. V is TRBV9 and J is TRBJ2-1; tentatively, D is TRBD1 (5 bases). This CDR3 comprises 16 residues. Germline V lookup: CDR1 SGDLS, CDR2 YYNGEE. Trimming pared 1 base from V and 0 bases from J, leaving 11 bases between.

This rearrangement joins TRBV30 to TRBJ1-2; weak D call: TRBD1 (5 bases). V was shortened by 4 bases and J by 8 bases, with 17 bases between the two germline ends. The germline CDR1 and CDR2 sequences are GTSNPN and SVGIG (reference sequence). The CDR3 is 13 residues long. CDR3 DNA sequence: TGTGCCTGGACAGGGAACGCGGTGTACGGCTACACCTTC. Translating gives CAWTGNAVYGYTF. Full variable domain (remainder filled in from reference TRBV30 and TRBJ1-2): SQTIHQWPATLVQPVGSPLSLECTVEGTSNPNLYWYRQAAGRGLQLLFYSVGIGQISSEVPQNLSASRPQDRQFILSSKKLLLSDSGFYLCAWTGNAVYGYTFGSGTRLTVV.

V and J are TRBV11-2 and TRBJ2-7; D is perhaps TRBD1 or TRBD2 (5 bases each). The CDR3 runs 13 residues. In germline, CDR1 is SGHAT, CDR2 FQNNGV. Trimming left V 3 bases short and J 5 bases short, with 11 bases between. CDR3 DNA: TGTGCCAGCAGCTTGTTGGGGGTCGACGAGCAGTACTTC. Translation gives CASSLLGVDEQYF.

The V gene is TRBV23-1, the J gene TRBJ2-7; TRBD1 or TRBD2 may be the D gene (5 bases each). TRBV23-1 is an open reading frame, and its role is uncertain. Trimming left V 6 bases short and J 4 bases short, with 22 bases between. The CDR3 runs to 16 residues. DNA of the CDR3: TGCGCCAGCAGAAGCCGGGACCCATCCCTTATATACGAGCAGTACTTC. Its translation: CASRSRDPSLIYEQYF.

The CDR3 sequence: CASRWTGAYEQYF. The CDR3 nucleotides read TGTGCCAGCAGATGGACAGGTGCCTACGAGCAGTACTTC. This sequence joins TRBV6-1 and TRBJ2-7, with 7 bases that match TRBD1. The V gene's germline CDR1 is MNHNS and CDR2 SASEGT. The CDR3 consists of 13 residues. V trimming: 6 bases; J trimming: 2 bases; junction bases outside the gene matches: 4.

J is TRBJ2-1 and V is TRBV2; 12 positions match TRBD2. The trim removed 2 bases at V and 10 bases at J, leaving 6 bases unmatched. Germline CDR1 reads SNHLY; CDR2 reads FYNNEI. The CDR3 covers 15 residues. The CDR3 coding sequence is TGTGCCAGCAGTGAAACCTTACTAGCGGGAGGCGAGCAGTTCTTC. It codes for CASSETLLAGGEQFF.

The CDR3 nucleotides read TGTGCCACCAGCAACCAGGCGAAGTGGGACACTGAAGCTTTCTTT. It codes for CATSNQAKWDTEAFF. This chain joins TRBV15 and TRBJ1-1; D gene unclear. The CDR3 spans 15 residues. The ends were cut back, 4 bases at V and 3 bases at J, with 15 bases in the middle. Germline V gene sequence: CDR1 LNHNV, CDR2 YYDKDF (reference sequence). Combining the CDR3 with reference TRBV15 and TRBJ1-1 gives the whole variable domain DAMVIQNPRYQVTQFGKPVTLSCSQTLNHNVMYWYQQKSSQAPKLLFHYYDKDFNNEADTPDNFQSRRPNTSFCFLDIRSPGLGDTAMYLCATSNQAKWDTEAFFGQGTRLTVV.

This clonotype showed up just a few times. This rearrangement joins TRBV6-5 to TRBJ1-2; 8 nucleotides agree with TRBD1. Per the germline V gene, CDR1 is MNHEY and CDR2 is SVGAGI. The trim removed 0 bases at V and 7 bases at J, leaving 10 bases unmatched. This CDR3 region has 16 residues. This chain's CDR3 is CASSYSQGASVGGYTF. As DNA, the CDR3 is TGTGCCAGCAGTTACTCCCAGGGGGCCAGTGTCGGTGGCTACACCTTC.

This clonotype was seen once. The genes are TRBV20-1 and TRBJ2-7, with D maybe TRBD2 (6 bases). Germline CDR1 and CDR2: DFQATT and SNEGSKA (reference sequence). This CDR3 has 13 residues. Trimming shortened V by 6 bases and J by 2 bases, and 14 bases separated the two germline ends. The CDR3 sequence is CSARDFRTYEQYF. The CDR3 nucleotides are TGCAGTGCCAGGGACTTCCGAACCTACGAGCAGTACTTC.

Comment on this clonotype: One junction end disagrees with the germline gene, perhaps due to a read error. This chain uses TRBV10-3 with TRBJ2-1; 7 bases match TRBD2. CDR1 ENHRY and CDR2 SYGVKD come from the germline V gene. This CDR3 contains 17 residues. The CDR3: CAISKSLASGDYNEQFF. CDR3 nucleotide sequence: TGTGCCATCAGTAAGTCCTTGGCTAGCGGAGACTACAATGAGCAGTTCTTC.

The rearrangement links TRBV4-3 to TRBJ2-7; possibly TRBD2 for D (5 bases). V lost 3 bases and J lost 1, with 10 bases in between. Per the germline V gene, CDR1 is LGHNA and CDR2 is YSLEER. The CDR3 spans 14 residues. CDR3: CASSQEDWSYEQYF. The DNA of the CDR3 is TGCGCCAGCAGCCAGGAGGACTGGTCCTACGAGCAGTACTTC.

The genes are TRBV4-2 and TRBJ2-2; TRBD2 agrees at 7 bases. V lost 2 bases and J lost 5; bases outside the gene matches: 8. CDR1 and CDR2 (germline): LGHNA, YNFKEQ. The CDR3 is 16 residues long. CDR3 DNA: TGTGCCAGCAGCCAACCTTGGGACTACTCAACCGGGGAGCTGTTTTTT. This sequence encodes CASSQPWDYSTGELFF.

The chain has TRBV27 and TRBJ2-7, with TRBD2 matching over 10 bases. This CDR3 contains 14 residues. With V trimmed by 8 bases and J by 8 bases, 12 bases remained unmatched. Per germline, CDR1 MNHEY and CDR2 SMNVEV (reference sequence). Here the CDR3 reads CASASSGGVYKQYF. CDR3 sequence (DNA): TGTGCCAGCGCGTCTAGCGGGGGTGTTTACAAGCAGTACTTC.

The chain couples TRBV4-3 to TRBJ2-7; tentatively, D is TRBD2 (5 bases). The length of the CDR3 is 16 residues. Trimming stripped 0 bases from V and 2 bases from J, with 14 bases between. CDR1 and CDR2 from the germline V gene are LGHNA and YSLEER. CDR3 in DNA: TGCGCCAGCAGCCAAGATCAGGAGACCGGGACCTACGAGCAGTACTTC. This translates into CASSQDQETGTYEQYF.

The sample holds a few counts of this clonotype. This chain connects TRBV4-3 to TRBJ2-7; 7 bases line up with TRBD1. After removal of 0 bases from V and 4 bases from J, the junction contained 9 bases not matched to a gene. Germline CDR1 LGHNA, CDR2 YSLEER. The CDR3 consists of 16 residues. For the CDR3, the DNA is TGCGCCAGCAGCCAAGAAGACAGGGCAACCTTTTACGAGCAGTACTTC. This sequence encodes CASSQEDRATFYEQYF.

The J gene is TRBJ1-3, the V gene TRBV6-5; D remains unclear. V was clipped by 0 bases and J by 0 bases, with 9 bases between them. Per germline, CDR1 MNHEY and CDR2 SVGAGI. This CDR3 region has 16 residues. The DNA for the CDR3 is TGTGCCAGCAGTTACTCTGTTGGTTTCTCTGGAAACACCATATATTTT. This gives the protein CASSYSVGFSGNTIYF.

The chain has TRBV19 and TRBJ2-1, with 11 bases identical to TRBD2. The CDR3 sequence is 18 residues long. V shed 4 bases, J shed 0 bases, and the junction held 8 bases outside the gene matches. Germline V gene sequence: CDR1 LNHDA, CDR2 SQIVND (reference sequence). In DNA, the CDR3 is TGTGCCAGTAGTACAACGGGACTAGCGGTGAGCTCCTACAATGAGCAGTTCTTC. Protein sequence: CASSTTGLAVSSYNEQFF. Combining the CDR3 with reference TRBV19 and TRBJ2-1 gives the whole variable domain DGGITQSPKYLFRKEGQNVTLSCEQNLNHDAMYWYRQDPGQGLRLIYYSQIVNDFQKGDIAEGYSVSREKKESFPLTVTSAQKNPTAFYLCASSTTGLAVSSYNEQFFGPGTRLTVL.

The chain employs TRBV19 and TRBJ2-1; D tentatively fits TRBD1 or TRBD2 (5 bases each). Trimming stripped 5 bases from V and 1 base from J, with 21 bases between. Germline CDR1 LNHDA, CDR2 SQIVND (reference sequence). The CDR3 runs to 18 residues. The CDR3 DNA sequence: TGTGCCAGTAGTTCTCCATTTCTCGTGGGGGAATCCTACAATGAGCAGTTCTTC. Its translation is CASSSPFLVGESYNEQFF.

This clonotype was seen a handful of times. J is TRBJ1-1 and V is TRBV27; TRBD1 might be the D (5 bases). Germline CDR1 reads MNHEY; CDR2 reads SMNVEV (reference sequence). CDR3 length equals 12 residues. Trimming took 8 bases from V and 6 from J, leaving 13 bases between them. CDR3 in DNA: TGTGCCAGCTCGGGGGGGAGCGCTGAAGCTTTCTTT. The encoded protein is CASSGGSAEAFF.